This T cell receptor beta chain is drawn from a study of blood T cell repertoires in COVID-19. Study background: Material from acute and convalescent COVID-19 was sourced from the United States, Italy and Spain.

Measured with immunoSEQ multiplex PCR; TCRdb has only the in-frame clones, and not every one. The table has around 150,000 clones, around nine tenths seen once. The clonotype comes from a man between 60 and 70 years old with active or convalescent COVID-19. The specimen sequenced was peripheral blood.

The CDR3 protein is CATSDLLRQTSGNTIYF. The CDR3 DNA follows: TGTGCCACCAGTGATCTTCTCCGACAGACCTCTGGAAACACCATATATTTT. The chain joins TRBV24-1 to TRBJ1-3, with D perhaps matching TRBD1 (5 bases). Germline V CDR1 and CDR2: KGHDR, SFDVKD. Trimming took off 3 bases at V and 0 bases at J, with 14 bases between the two ends. The CDR3 is 17 residues long.